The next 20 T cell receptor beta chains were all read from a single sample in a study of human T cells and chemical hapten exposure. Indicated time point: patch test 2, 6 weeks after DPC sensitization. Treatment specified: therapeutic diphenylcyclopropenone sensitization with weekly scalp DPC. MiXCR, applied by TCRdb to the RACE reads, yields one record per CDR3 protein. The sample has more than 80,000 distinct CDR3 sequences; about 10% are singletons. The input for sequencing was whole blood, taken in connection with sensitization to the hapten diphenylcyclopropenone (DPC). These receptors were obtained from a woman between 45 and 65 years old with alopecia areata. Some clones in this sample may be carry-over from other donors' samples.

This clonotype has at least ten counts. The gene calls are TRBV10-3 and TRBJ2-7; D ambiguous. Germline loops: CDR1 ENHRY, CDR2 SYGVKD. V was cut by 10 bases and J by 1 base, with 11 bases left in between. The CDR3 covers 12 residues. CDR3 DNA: TGTGCCACAGCAACAGCTTCCTACGAGCAGTACTTC. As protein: CATATASYEQYF.

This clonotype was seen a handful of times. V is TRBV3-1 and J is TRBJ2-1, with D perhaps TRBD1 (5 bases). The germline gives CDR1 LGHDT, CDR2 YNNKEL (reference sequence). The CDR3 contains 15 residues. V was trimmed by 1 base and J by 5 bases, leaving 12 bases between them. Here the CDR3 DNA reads TGTGCCAGCAGCCAAGCAGGGAACCTTAACAATGAGCAGTTCTTC. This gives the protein CASSQAGNLNNEQFF.

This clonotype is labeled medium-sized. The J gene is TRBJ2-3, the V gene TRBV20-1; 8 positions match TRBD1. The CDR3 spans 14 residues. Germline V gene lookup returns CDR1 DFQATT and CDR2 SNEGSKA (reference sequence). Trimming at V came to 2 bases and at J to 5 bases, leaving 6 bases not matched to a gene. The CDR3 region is CSARIAGGVDTQYF. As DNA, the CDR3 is TGCAGTGCTAGAATAGCAGGGGGCGTAGATACGCAGTATTTT.

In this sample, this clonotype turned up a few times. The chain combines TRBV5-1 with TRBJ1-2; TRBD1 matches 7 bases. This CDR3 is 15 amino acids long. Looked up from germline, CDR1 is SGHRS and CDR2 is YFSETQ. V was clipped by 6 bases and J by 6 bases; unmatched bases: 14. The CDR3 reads CASKTNTGTADGYTF. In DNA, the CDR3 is TGCGCCAGCAAAACTAATACCGGGACAGCAGATGGCTACACCTTC.

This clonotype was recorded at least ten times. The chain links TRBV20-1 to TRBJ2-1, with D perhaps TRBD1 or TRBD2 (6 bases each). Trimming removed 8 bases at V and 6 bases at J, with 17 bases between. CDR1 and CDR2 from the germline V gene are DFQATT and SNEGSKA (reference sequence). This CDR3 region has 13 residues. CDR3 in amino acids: CSIRGGLSNEQFF. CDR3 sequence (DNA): TGCAGTATCAGGGGAGGATTGTCCAATGAGCAGTTCTTC.

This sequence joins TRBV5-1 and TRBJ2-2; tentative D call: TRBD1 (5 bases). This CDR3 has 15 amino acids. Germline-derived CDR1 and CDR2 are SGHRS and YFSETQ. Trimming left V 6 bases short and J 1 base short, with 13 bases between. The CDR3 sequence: CASKQDLKNTGELFF. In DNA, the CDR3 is TGCGCCAGCAAACAGGACCTAAAGAACACCGGGGAGCTGTTTTTT.

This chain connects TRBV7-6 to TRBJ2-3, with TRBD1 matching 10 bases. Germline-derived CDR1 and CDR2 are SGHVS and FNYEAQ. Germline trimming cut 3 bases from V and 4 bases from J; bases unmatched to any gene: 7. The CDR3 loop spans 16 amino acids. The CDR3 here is CASSLTRQGAADTQYF. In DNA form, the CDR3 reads TGTGCCAGCAGCTTGACTAGACAGGGGGCGGCAGATACGCAGTATTTT.

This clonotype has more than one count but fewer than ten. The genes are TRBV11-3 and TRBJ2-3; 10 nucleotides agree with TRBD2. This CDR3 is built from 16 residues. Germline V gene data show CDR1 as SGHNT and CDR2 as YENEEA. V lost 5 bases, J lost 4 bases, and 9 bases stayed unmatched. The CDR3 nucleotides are TGTGCCAGCAGCCAACTTAGCGGGAGGACCTCAGATACGCAGTATTTT. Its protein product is CASSQLSGRTSDTQYF.

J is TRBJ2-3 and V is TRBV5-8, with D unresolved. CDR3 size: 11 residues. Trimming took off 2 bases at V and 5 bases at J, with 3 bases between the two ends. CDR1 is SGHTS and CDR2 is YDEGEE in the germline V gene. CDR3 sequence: CASSFQDTQYF. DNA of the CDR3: TGTGCCAGCAGCTTTCAAGATACGCAGTATTTT.

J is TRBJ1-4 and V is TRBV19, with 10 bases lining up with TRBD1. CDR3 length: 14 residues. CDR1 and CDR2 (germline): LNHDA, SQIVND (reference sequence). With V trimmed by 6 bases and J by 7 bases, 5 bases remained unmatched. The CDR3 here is CASRETGGGEKLFF. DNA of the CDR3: TGTGCCAGTAGAGAGACAGGGGGCGGTGAAAAACTGTTTTTT.

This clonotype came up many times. CDR3 residues: CASSLAGTSSYEQYF. The CDR3 bases are TGTGCCAGCAGTTTAGCCGGGACTAGCTCCTACGAGCAGTACTTC. The chain has TRBV28 and TRBJ2-7; 8 nucleotides agree with TRBD2. Germline V lookup: CDR1 MDHEN, CDR2 SYDVKM. J gave up 0 bases and V 2 bases, and 3 bases lay outside the gene matches. CDR3 size: 15 residues.

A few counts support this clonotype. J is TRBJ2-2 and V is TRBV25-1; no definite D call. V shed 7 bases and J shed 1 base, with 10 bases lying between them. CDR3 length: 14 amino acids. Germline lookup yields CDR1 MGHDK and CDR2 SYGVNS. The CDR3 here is CASTGIGNTGELFF. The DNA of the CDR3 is TGTGCCAGCACTGGAATAGGGAACACCGGGGAGCTGTTTTTT.

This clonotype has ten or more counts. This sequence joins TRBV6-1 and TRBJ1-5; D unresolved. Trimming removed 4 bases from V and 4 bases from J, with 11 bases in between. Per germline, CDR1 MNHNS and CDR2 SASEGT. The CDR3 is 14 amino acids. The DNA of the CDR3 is TGTGCCAGCAGTGCCGATCTGGGGAATCAGCCCCAGCATTTT. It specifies CASSADLGNQPQHF.

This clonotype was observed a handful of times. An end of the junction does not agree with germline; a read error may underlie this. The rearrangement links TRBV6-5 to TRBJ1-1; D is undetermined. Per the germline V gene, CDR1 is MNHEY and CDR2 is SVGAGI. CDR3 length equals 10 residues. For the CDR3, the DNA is TGTGCCAGCAGTTACCCTGAAGGTCTCTTT. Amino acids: CASSYPEGLF.

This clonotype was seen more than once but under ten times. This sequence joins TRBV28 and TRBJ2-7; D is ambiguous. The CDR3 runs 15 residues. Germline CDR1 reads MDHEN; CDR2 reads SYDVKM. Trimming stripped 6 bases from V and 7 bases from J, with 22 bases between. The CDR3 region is CASRLTVAKKLEQYF. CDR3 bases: TGTGCCAGCAGACTAACCGTGGCGAAGAAACTTGAGCAGTACTTC.

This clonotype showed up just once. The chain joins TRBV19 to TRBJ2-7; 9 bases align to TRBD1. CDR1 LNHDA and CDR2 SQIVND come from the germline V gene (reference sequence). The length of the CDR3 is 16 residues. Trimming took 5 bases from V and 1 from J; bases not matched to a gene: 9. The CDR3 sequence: CASSPSGQGLSYEQYF. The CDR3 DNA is TGTGCCAGTAGTCCTTCGGGACAGGGCCTGTCCTACGAGCAGTACTTC.

CDR3 bases: TGTGCCACGGGGGGGCTAGAGAACACCGGGGAGCTGTTTTTT. It codes for CATGGLENTGELFF. V is TRBV27 and J is TRBJ2-2, with 8 bases that match TRBD2. Germline V lookup: CDR1 MNHEY, CDR2 SMNVEV (reference sequence). CDR3 length: 14 residues. With 10 bases clipped from V and 1 base from J, the junction kept 5 bases outside the gene matches.

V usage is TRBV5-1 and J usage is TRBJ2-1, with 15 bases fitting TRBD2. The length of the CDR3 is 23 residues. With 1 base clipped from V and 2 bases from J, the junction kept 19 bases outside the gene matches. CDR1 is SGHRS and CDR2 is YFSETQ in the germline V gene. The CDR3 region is CASSLWPPPGLAGGGLAYNEQFF. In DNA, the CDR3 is TGCGCCAGCAGCTTGTGGCCCCCCCCGGGACTAGCGGGAGGTGGCCTGGCCTACAATGAGCAGTTCTTC.

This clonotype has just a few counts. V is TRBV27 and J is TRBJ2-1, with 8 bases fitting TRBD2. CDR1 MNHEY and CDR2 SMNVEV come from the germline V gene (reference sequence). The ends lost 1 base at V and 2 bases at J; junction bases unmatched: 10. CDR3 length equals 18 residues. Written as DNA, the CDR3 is TGTGCCAGCAGTTTATGGCCTAGGACGGGAGGGCCCTACAATGAGCAGTTCTTC. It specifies CASSLWPRTGGPYNEQFF.

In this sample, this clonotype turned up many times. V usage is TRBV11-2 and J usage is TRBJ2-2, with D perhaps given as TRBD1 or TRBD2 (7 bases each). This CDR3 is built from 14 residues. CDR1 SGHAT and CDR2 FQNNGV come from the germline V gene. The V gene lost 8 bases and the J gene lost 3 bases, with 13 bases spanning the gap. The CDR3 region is CASGRGLHTGELFF. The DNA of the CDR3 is TGTGCCAGCGGGAGGGGGCTCCACACCGGGGAGCTGTTTTTT. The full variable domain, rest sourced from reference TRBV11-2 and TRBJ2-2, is EAGVAQSPRYKIIEKRQSVAFWCNPISGHATLYWYQQILGQGPKLLIQFQNNGVVDDSQLPKDRFSAERLKGVDSTLKIQPAKLEDSAVYLCASGRGLHTGELFFGEGSRLTVL.